This is a list of T cell receptor beta chains from one sample in a study of control samples from healthy donors and cancer patients. The method was immunoSEQ multiplex PCR; TCRdb's version includes in-frame clones alone and lacks a portion of them. Seen here are some 35,000 clones, 93% observed once, and the top ten hold about 1.7%. Sequencing was carried out using PBMCs. These receptors all stem from a man aged 35-49 years with colorectal cancer. Both conserved end residues are part of each CDR3. D genes are given only for firm matches. Clone sizes are given selectively: once, few, many, or a class where the clone is expanded.

clone_size | j_call | d_call | v_call | cdr3_nt | cdr3_aa
. | TRBJ1-1 | . | TRBV5-1 | TGCGCCAGCAGCGCCGGGCGTAATGTGGACACTGAAGCTTTCTTT | CASSAGRNVDTEAFF
once | TRBJ1-6 | . | TRBV6-5 | TGTGCCAGCAGCCGTAGGACAGATTATCGCTCACCCCTCCACTTT | CASSRRTDYRSPLHF
. | TRBJ1-2 | . | TRBV5-1 | TGCGCCAGCAGCCCTGGGGTTACACCTAACTATGGCTACACCTTC | CASSPGVTPNYGYTF
. | TRBJ2-1 | TRBD1 | TRBV6-5 | TGTGCCAGCAGTCCCGGGACAGTTAACAATGAGCAGTTCTTC | CASSPGTVNNEQFF
. | TRBJ1-2 | . | TRBV19 | TGTGCCAGTAGTATTTGGGGGGACTATGGCTACACCTTC | CASSIWGDYGYTF
. | TRBJ2-5 | . | TRBV4-1 | TGCGCCAGCAGCTTACGGGGTAACCAAGAGACCCAGTACTTC | CASSLRGNQETQYF
. | TRBJ2-5 | . | TRBV5-1 | TGCGCCAGCAGCTCCCAGACGGCCTTAGAGACCCAGTACTTC | CASSSQTALETQYF
. | TRBJ1-3 | . | TRBV6-5 | TGTGCCAGCGGGGACGGTGTCTCTGGAAACACCATATATTTT | CASGDGVSGNTIYF
. | TRBJ2-5 | . | TRBV4-1 | TGCGCCAGCAGCCAAGATACAGGCGTACAAGAGACCCAGTACTTC | CASSQDTGVQETQYF
. | TRBJ2-7 | . | TRBV20-1 | TGCAGTGCTAGTCAGCCGCGGGGGCCCTACGAGCAGTACTTC | CSASQPRGPYEQYF
. | TRBJ2-7 | . | TRBV6-2/TRBV6-3 | TGTGCCAGCAGTTACTCGCGCGGCGAGCAGTACTTC | CASSYSRGEQYF
. | TRBJ2-7 | . | TRBV3-1/TRBV3-2 | TGTGCCAGCAGCCCCACCCGCCTAGGGGTCAGCTCCTACGAGCAGTACTTC | CASSPTRLGVSSYEQYF
. | TRBJ1-4 | . | TRBV18 | TGTGCCAGCTCACCTCTAGACAGACTTAATGAAAAACTGTTTTTT | CASSPLDRLNEKLFF
. | TRBJ2-5 | TRBD2 | TRBV6-1 | TGTGCCAGCAGTGAATTAGCGGGGGGTGTGTCCCAGTACTTC | CASSELAGGVSQYF
. | TRBJ2-2 | . | TRBV7-9 | TGTGCCAGCAGCCAATGGCAGGGCGGGGAGCTGTTTTTT | CASSQWQGGELFF
. | TRBJ1-6 | . | TRBV18 | TGTGCCAGCTCACCACCGTCAGAAGGACCTAATTCACCCCTCCACTTT | CASSPPSEGPNSPLHF
. | TRBJ1-4 | TRBD1 | TRBV11-2 | TGTGCCAGCAGCTTAGGCAACAGGGGACCCGAAAAACTGTTTTTT | CASSLGNRGPEKLFF
. | TRBJ2-2 | . | TRBV6-5 | TGTGCCAGCATGAAGAACACCGGGGAGCTGTTTTTT | CASMKNTGELFF
. | TRBJ1-5 | . | TRBV7-2 | TGTGCCAGCAGCTTAAGGGGAGGGAATCAGCCCCAGCATTTT | CASSLRGGNQPQHF
. | TRBJ1-6 | . | TRBV5-6 | TGTGCCAGCAGCGGATTCGACTCGGGGAGCTCCTATAATTCACCCCTCCACTTT | CASSGFDSGSSYNSPLHF
once | TRBJ1-2 | . | TRBV18 | TGTGCCAGCTCCTTGGGATCAGAGGGAAGTGGCTACACCTTC | CASSLGSEGSGYTF
. | TRBJ2-3 | . | TRBV11-3 | TGTGCCAGCAGCGTTTACGGGGGCACAGATACGCAGTATTTT | CASSVYGGTDTQYF
. | TRBJ1-3 | . | TRBV12-3/TRBV12-4 | TGTGCCAGCAGTTTAGTGAACACCATATATTTT | CASSLVNTIYF
. | TRBJ2-7 | . | TRBV18 | TGTGCCAGCTCCGGGGAGGTTTACGAGCAGTACTTC | CASSGEVYEQYF
. | TRBJ2-6 | . | TRBV5-4 | TGTGCCAGCAGGGCCGGGACGGCTGACTCTGGGGCCAACGTCCTGACTTTC | CASRAGTADSGANVLTF
. | TRBJ2-3 | TRBD2 | TRBV7-8 | TGTGCCAGCAGCCCTACGGGGGGGCCGGCAGATACGCAGTATTTT | CASSPTGGPADTQYF
. | TRBJ1-1 | . | TRBV5-1 | TGCGCCAGCAGCTGGGAGGGGGACACTGAAGCTTTCTTT | CASSWEGDTEAFF
once | TRBJ2-5 | TRBD2 | TRBV11-3 | TGTGCCAGCAGCTTGGGGGGGGGAGCAGAGACCCAGTACTTC | CASSLGGGAETQYF